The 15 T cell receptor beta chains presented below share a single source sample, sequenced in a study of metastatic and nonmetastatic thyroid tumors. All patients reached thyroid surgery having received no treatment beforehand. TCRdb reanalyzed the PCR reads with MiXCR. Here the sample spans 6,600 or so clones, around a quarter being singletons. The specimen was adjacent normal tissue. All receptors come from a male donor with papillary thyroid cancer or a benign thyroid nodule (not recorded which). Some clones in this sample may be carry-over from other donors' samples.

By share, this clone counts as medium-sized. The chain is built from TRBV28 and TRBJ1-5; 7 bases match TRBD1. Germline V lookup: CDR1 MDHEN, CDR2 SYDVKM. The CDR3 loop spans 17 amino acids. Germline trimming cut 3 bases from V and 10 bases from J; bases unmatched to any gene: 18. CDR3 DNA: TGTGCCAGCAGTTTTCTCCTGGGAGGGGGCTTGTTTCCTCCCCAGCATTTT. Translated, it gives CASSFLLGGGLFPPQHF.

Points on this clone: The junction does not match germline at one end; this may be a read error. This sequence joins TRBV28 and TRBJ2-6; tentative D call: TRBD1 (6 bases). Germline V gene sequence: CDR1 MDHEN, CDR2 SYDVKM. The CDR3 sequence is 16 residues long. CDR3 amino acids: CASSPSRGTGANVLTF. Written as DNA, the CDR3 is TGCGCCAGCAGTCCCTCTAGGGGGACTGGGGCCAACGTCCTGACTTTC.

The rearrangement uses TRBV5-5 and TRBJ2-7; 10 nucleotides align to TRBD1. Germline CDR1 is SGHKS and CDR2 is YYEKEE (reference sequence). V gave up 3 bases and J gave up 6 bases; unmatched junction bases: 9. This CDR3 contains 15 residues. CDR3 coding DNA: TGTGCCAGCAGCTCCACGTCCGGGACAGGGGTCGAGCAGTACTTC. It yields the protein CASSSTSGTGVEQYF.

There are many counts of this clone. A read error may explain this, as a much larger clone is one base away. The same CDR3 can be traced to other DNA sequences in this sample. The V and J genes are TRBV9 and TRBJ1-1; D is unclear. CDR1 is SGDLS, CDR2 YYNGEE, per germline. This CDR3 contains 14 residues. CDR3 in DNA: TGTGCCAGCAGCGTCGGACCGCTAGGCGCTGAAGCTTCCTTT. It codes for CASSVGPLGAEASF.

CDR3 protein: CSARVKVSRGLSGNTIYF. CDR3 nucleotides: TGCAGTGCTAGAGTGAAAGTTAGTAGGGGGCTCTCTGGAAACACCATATATTTT. V and J are TRBV20-1 and TRBJ1-3; TRBD1 agrees at 7 bases. V was clipped by 1 base and J by 0 bases; unmatched bases: 12. Germline V lookup: CDR1 DFQATT, CDR2 SNEGSKA (reference sequence). The CDR3 runs to 18 residues.

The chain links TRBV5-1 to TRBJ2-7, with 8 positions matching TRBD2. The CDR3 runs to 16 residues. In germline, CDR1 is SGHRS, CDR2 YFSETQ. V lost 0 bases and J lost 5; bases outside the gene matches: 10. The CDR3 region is CASSLEGPGGRHEQYF. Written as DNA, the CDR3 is TGCGCCAGCAGCTTGGAAGGCCCGGGAGGGCGACACGAGCAGTACTTC.

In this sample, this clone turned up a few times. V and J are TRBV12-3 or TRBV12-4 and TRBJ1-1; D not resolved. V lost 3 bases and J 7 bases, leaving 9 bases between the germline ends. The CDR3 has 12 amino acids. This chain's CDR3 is CASSLERVEAFF. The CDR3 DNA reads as TGTGCCAGCAGTTTGGAGAGGGTTGAAGCTTTCTTT.

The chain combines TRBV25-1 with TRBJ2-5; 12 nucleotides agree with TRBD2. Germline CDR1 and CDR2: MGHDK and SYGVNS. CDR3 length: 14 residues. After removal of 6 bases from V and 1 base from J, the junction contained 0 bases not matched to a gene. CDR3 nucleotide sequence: TGTGCCAGCAGACTAGCGGGGGGCCAAGAGACCCAGTACTTC. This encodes CASRLAGGQETQYF.

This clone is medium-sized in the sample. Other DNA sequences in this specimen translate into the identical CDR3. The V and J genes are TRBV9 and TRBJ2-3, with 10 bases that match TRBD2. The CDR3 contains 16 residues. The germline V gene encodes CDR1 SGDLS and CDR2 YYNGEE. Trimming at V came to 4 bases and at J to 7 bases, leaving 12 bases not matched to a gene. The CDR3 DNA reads TGTGCCAGCAGCTCCTCCGGGACTAGCGTGCCAAATACGCAGTATTTT. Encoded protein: CASSSSGTSVPNTQYF.

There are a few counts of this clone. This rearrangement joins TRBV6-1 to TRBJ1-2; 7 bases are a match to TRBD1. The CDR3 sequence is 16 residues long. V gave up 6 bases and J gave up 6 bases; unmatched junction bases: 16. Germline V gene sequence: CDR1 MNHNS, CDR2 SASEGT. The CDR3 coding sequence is TGTGCCAGCAGCATGACAGGGATTAGTGCGAAGGATGGCTACACCTTC. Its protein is CASSMTGISAKDGYTF.

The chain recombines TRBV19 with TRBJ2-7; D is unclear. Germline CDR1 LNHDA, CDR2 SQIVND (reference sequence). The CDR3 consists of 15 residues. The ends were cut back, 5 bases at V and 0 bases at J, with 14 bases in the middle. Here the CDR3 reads CASSPRAASSYEQYF. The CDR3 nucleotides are TGTGCCAGTAGTCCCCGGGCGGCGAGCTCCTACGAGCAGTACTTC. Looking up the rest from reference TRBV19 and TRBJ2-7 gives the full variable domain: DGGITQSPKYLFRKEGQNVTLSCEQNLNHDAMYWYRQDPGQGLRLIYYSQIVNDFQKGDIAEGYSVSREKKESFPLTVTSAQKNPTAFYLCASSPRAASSYEQYFGPGTRLTVT.

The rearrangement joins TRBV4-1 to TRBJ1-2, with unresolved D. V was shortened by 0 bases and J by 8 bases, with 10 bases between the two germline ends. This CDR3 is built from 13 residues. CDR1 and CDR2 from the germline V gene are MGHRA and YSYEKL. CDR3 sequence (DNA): TGCGCCAGCAGCCAAGATAGGCTATACGGCTACACCTTC. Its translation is CASSQDRLYGYTF.

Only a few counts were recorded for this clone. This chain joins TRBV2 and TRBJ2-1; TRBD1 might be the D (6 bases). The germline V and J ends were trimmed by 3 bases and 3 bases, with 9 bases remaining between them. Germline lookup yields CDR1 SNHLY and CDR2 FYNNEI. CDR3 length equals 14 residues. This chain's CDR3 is CASSDGTFYNEQFF. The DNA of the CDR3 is TGTGCCAGCAGTGACGGGACATTCTACAATGAGCAGTTCTTC.

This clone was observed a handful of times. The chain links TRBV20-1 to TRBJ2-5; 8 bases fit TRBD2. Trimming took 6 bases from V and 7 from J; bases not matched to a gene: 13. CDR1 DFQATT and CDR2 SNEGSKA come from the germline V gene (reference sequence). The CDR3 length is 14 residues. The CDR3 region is CSASTSGPPGTQYF. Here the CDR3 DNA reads TGCAGTGCCTCCACTAGCGGCCCCCCTGGGACCCAGTACTTC.

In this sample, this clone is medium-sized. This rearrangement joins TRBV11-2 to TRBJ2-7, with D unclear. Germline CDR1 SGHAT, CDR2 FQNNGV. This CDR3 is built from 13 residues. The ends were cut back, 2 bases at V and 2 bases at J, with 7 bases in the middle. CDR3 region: CASSLRRTYEQYF. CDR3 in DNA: TGTGCCAGCAGCTTACGACGCACCTACGAGCAGTACTTC. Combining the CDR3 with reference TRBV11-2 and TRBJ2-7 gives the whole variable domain EAGVAQSPRYKIIEKRQSVAFWCNPISGHATLYWYQQILGQGPKLLIQFQNNGVVDDSQLPKDRFSAERLKGVDSTLKIQPAKLEDSAVYLCASSLRRTYEQYFGPGTRLTVT.